A single sample is the source of the 10 T cell receptor beta chains below, sequenced in a study of T-cell reconstitution after alpha-beta-depleted transplantation in children. During its preparation, the TCRbeta library received unique molecular identifiers. TCRdb itself ran the PCR reads through MiXCR, one entry per CDR3 protein. This table holds 500,000 or so distinct CDR3 sequences, more than 9.5% found once. This sample comprised PBMCs, mostly from graft donor cells, obtained 180 days after TCRalphabeta/CD19-depleted stem cell transplant. Every receptor here comes from a female patient between 2 and 10 years old who had a stem cell transplant for aplastic anemia, so the T cells may come from the graft donor.

This rearrangement joins TRBV28 to TRBJ2-7; D call uncertain. CDR1 and CDR2 from the germline V gene are MDHEN and SYDVKM. This CDR3 is 14 amino acids long. V was shortened by 5 bases and J by 4 bases, with 15 bases between the two germline ends. The CDR3 DNA reads as TGTGCCAGCAGTGAATACCGGGCCCCTTACGAGCAGTACTTC. It encodes CASSEYRAPYEQYF.

This clonotype has only a few counts. This chain joins TRBV6-1 and TRBJ2-7; D could derive from TRBD1 or TRBD2 (5 bases each). V lost 6 bases and J lost 4, with 16 bases in between. CDR3 size: 14 residues. CDR1 is MNHNS, CDR2 SASEGT, per germline. CDR3 sequence: CASRRDVRSYEQYV. The CDR3 DNA is TGTGCCAGCAGAAGGGACGTGCGTTCTTACGAGCAGTACGTC.

The chain combines TRBV5-1 with TRBJ2-3; D ambiguous. The CDR3 runs 15 residues. Deletions cut 1 base from V and 2 bases from J, with 11 bases between. From germline, CDR1 is SGHRS and CDR2 YFSETQ. CDR3 in DNA: TGCGCCAGCAGCTTGTCGCGGAAACCCACAGATACGCAGTATTTT. Translation gives CASSLSRKPTDTQYF.

This clonotype was found a few times. This chain uses TRBV29-1 with TRBJ2-1; 7 nucleotides align to TRBD2. The CDR3 totals 14 residues. Per the germline V gene, CDR1 is SQVTM and CDR2 is ANQGSEA. The J segment lost 8 bases and the V segment lost 4 bases, leaving 11 bases of the junction unmatched. DNA of the CDR3: TGCAGCGTTGTGAGGCTAGCGGACCTCGATGAGCAGTTCTTC. Protein product: CSVVRLADLDEQFF.

The genes are TRBV10-3 and TRBJ2-1; D is ambiguous. V was pared by 10 bases and J by 10 bases, with 20 bases between. The CDR3 has 13 amino acids. The germline V gene encodes CDR1 ENHRY and CDR2 SYGVKD. The CDR3 DNA reads TGTGCCAGCAGCTCCGCTTCAGTTGGGGAGCAGTTCTTC. Translating gives CASSSASVGEQFF.

The table lists this clonotype with a few counts. The chain has TRBV28 and TRBJ2-7; a possible D gene is TRBD2 (5 bases). Germline V gene lookup returns CDR1 MDHEN and CDR2 SYDVKM. This CDR3 comprises 16 residues. V lost 6 bases to trimming and J lost 0 bases, with 18 bases between them. The CDR3 DNA is TGTGCCAGCAGACCGATCACTAGAGCCAGCTCCTACGAGCAGTACTTC. Residues: CASRPITRASSYEQYF.

The genes are TRBV29-1 and TRBJ2-5; tentative D call: TRBD1 (5 bases). V was trimmed by 0 bases and J by 4 bases, leaving 12 bases between them. Germline-derived CDR1 and CDR2 are SQVTM and ANQGSEA. The CDR3 is 14 residues long. CDR3 sequence: CSVEDPGSGETQYF. CDR3 DNA: TGCAGCGTTGAAGATCCAGGGTCGGGAGAGACCCAGTACTTC. The full variable domain, completed using reference TRBV29-1 and TRBJ2-5, is SAVISQKPSRDICQRGTSLTIQCQVDSQVTMMFWYRQQPGQSLTLIATANQGSEATYESGFVIDKFPISRPNLTFSTLTVSNMSPEDSSIYLCSVEDPGSGETQYFGPGTRLLVL.

The chain recombines TRBV24-1 with TRBJ2-1; 8 bases are a match to TRBD2. V trimming: 1 base; J trimming: 7 bases; junction bases outside the gene matches: 2. The CDR3 spans 14 residues. Germline loops: CDR1 KGHDR, CDR2 SFDVKD. The CDR3 coding sequence is TGTGCCACCAGTGATTTCCGGGAGGGTAATGAGCAGTTCTTC. Amino acid sequence: CATSDFREGNEQFF.

This clonotype was recorded at least ten times. The chain carries TRBV7-2 and TRBJ2-3; 12 nucleotides match TRBD2. Trimming at V came to 0 bases and at J to 5 bases, leaving 3 bases not matched to a gene. CDR3 length: 16 residues. Germline CDR1 and CDR2: SGHTA and FQGNSA. CDR3 DNA sequence: TGTGCCAGCAGCTTAGCCCCGGGACTAGCGGGAGATACGCAGTATTTT. Translation gives CASSLAPGLAGDTQYF.

This clonotype was picked up a small number of times. V and J are TRBV15 and TRBJ1-1; no firm D call. The germline V gene encodes CDR1 LNHNV and CDR2 YYDKDF (reference sequence). V was trimmed by 0 bases and J by 5 bases, leaving 10 bases between them. The CDR3 has 14 amino acids. The CDR3 nucleotides read TGTGCCACCAGCAGAGAGGGGATGCGGACTGAAGCTTTCTTT. Translated: CATSREGMRTEAFF.